The entry below describes one T cell receptor (beta chain). The repertoire was sequenced with immunoSEQ multiplex PCR; TCRdb's copy has only in-frame clones and lacks some. The sample lists about 180,000 clones; approximately 85% were seen once. The data stem from a study of blood T cell repertoires in COVID-19. J lost 1 base, V lost 5 bases, and 6 bases had no gene match. The CDR3 consists of 15 residues. The germline V gene encodes CDR1 SNHLY and CDR2 FYNNEI. The source is a woman of 80 years or more with acute or convalescent COVID-19. The source material was peripheral blood. J is TRBJ2-3 and V is TRBV2; 7 nucleotides align to TRBD2. CDR3 sequence (DNA): TGTGCCAGCAGTCCGGACCGGGGGGGCACAGATACGCAGTATTTT. Translating it yields CASSPDRGGTDTQYF.